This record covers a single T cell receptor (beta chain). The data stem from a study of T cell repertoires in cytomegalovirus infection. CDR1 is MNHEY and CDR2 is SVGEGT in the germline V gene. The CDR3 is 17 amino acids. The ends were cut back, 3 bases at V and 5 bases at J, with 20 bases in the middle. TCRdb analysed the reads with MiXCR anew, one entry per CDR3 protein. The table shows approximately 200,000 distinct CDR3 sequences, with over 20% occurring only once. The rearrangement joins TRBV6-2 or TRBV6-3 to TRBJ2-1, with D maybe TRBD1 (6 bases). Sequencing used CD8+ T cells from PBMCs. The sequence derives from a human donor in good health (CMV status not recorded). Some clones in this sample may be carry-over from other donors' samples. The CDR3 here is CASSYPSQGTPDNEQFF. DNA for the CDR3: TGTGCCAGCAGTTATCCTAGCCAGGGGACACCGGACAATGAGCAGTTCTTC.